This T cell receptor beta chain originates from a study of T cell responses to AZD1222 COVID-19 vaccine. For this clone: Mismatch with germline at one junction end may stem from a read error.

TCRdb's copy holds only in-frame clones and misses some; the assay was immunoSEQ multiplex PCR. Among 90,000 to 150,000 clones listed, roughly 90% were seen once. In germline, CDR1 is LGHDT, CDR2 YNNKEL (reference sequence). This CDR3 contains 15 residues. This clonotype originated in an adult in good health. The gene calls are TRBV3-1 (or the pseudogene TRBV3-2) and TRBJ1-5; TRBD1 matches at 9 bases. This specimen was peripheral blood, taken on day 0 of AZD1222 vaccination. This chain's CDR3 is CASSQETGGNQPQHF. Written as DNA, the CDR3 is TGTGCCAGCAGCCAAGAAACAGGGGGCAACCAGCCCCAGCATTTT.